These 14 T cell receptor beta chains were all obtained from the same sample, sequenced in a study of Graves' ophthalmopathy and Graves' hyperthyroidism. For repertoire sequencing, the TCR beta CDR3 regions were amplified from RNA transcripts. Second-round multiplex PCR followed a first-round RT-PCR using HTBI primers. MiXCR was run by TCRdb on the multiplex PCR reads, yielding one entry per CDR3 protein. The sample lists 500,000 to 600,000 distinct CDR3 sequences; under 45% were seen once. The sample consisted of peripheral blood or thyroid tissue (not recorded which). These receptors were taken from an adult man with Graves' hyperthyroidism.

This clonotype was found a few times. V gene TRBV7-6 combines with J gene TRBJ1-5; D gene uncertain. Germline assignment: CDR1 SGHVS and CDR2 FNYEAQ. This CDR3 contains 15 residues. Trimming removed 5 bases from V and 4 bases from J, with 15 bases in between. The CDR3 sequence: CASSRGYSKNQPQHF. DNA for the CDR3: TGTGCCAGCAGCCGAGGGTACTCCAAGAATCAGCCCCAGCATTTT.

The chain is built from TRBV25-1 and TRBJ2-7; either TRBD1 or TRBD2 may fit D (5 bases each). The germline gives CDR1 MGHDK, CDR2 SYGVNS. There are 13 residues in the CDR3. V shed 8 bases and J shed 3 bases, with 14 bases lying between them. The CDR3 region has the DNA TGTGCCAGCCAAGTTCGGGACCTCTACGAGCAGTACTTC. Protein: CASQVRDLYEQYF.

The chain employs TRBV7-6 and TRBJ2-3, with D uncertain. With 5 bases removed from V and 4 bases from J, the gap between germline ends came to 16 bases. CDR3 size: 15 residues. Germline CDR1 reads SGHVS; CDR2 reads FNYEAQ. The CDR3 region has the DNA TGTGCCAGCAGCCCAGCCGGTATGGAACCAGATACGCAGTATTTT. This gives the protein CASSPAGMEPDTQYF. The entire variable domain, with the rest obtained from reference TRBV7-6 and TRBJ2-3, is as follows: GAGVSQSPRYKVTKRGQDVALRCDPISGHVSLYWYRQALGQGPEFLTYFNYEAQQDKSGLPNDRFSAERPEGSISTLTIQRTEQRDSAMYRCASSPAGMEPDTQYFGPGTRLTVL.

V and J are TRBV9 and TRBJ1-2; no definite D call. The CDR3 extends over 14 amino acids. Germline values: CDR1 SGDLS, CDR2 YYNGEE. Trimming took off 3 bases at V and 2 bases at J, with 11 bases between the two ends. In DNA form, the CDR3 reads TGTGCCAGCAGCGCCTCGAGTGGAAACTATGGCTACACCTTC. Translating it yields CASSASSGNYGYTF.

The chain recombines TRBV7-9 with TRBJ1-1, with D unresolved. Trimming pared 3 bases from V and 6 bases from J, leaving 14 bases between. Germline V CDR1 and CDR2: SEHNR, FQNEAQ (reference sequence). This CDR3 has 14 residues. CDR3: CASSFGPTSPEAFF. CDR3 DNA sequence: TGTGCCAGCAGCTTCGGTCCCACGTCGCCTGAAGCTTTCTTT.

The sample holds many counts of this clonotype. CDR3 amino acids: CASSRTGTGETQYF. The CDR3 DNA follows: TGTGCCAGCAGCAGAACCGGGACGGGAGAGACCCAGTACTTC. V is TRBV5-8 and J is TRBJ2-5; D tentatively reads TRBD1 or TRBD2 (5 bases each). The V gene lost 4 bases and the J gene lost 4 bases, with 14 bases spanning the gap. Germline V gene data show CDR1 as SGHTS and CDR2 as YDEGEE. This CDR3 comprises 14 residues. Full variable domain (outside the CDR3, taken from reference TRBV5-8 and TRBJ2-5): EAGVTQSPTHLIKTRGQQATLRCSPISGHTSVYWYQQALGLGLQFLLWYDEGEERNRGNFPPRFSGRQFPNYSSELNVNALELEDSALYLCASSRTGTGETQYFGPGTRLLVL.

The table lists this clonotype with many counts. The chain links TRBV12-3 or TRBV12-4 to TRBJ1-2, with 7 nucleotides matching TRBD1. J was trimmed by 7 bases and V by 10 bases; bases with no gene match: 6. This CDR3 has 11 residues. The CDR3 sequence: CAIVDRAGYTF. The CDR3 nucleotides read TGTGCCATCGTCGACAGGGCTGGCTACACCTTC.

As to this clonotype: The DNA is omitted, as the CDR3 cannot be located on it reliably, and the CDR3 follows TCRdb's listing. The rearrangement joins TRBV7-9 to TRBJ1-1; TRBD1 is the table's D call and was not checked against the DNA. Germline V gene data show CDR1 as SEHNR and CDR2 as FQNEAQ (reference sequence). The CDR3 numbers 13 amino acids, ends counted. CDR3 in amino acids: CASSFGRGTEASF.

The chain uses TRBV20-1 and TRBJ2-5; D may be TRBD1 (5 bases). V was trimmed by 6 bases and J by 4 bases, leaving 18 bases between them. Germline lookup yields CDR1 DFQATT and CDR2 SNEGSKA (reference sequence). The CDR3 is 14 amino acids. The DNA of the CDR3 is TGCAGTGCATCCACGGTGCCTAGGGGAGAGACCCAGTACTTC. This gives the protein CSASTVPRGETQYF.

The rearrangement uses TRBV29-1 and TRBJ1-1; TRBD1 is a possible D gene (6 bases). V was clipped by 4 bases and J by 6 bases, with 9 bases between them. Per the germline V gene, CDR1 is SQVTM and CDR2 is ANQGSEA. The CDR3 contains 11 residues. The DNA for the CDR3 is TGCAGCGTTGCCGGGACACCTGAAGCTTTCTTT. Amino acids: CSVAGTPEAFF.

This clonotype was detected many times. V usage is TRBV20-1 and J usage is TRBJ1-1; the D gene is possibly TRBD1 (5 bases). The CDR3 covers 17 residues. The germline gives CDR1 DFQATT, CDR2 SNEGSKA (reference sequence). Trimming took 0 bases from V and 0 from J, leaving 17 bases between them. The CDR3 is CSARDHQSGWVNTEAFF. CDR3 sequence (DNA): TGCAGTGCTAGAGACCATCAATCAGGGTGGGTGAACACTGAAGCTTTCTTT.

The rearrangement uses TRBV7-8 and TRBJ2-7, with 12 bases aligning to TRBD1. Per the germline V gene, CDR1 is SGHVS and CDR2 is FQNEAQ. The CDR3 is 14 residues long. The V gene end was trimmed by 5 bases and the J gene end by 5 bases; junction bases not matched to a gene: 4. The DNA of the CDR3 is TGTGCCAGCAGCGGACGGGACAGGGGGCACGAGCAGTACTTC. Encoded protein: CASSGRDRGHEQYF.

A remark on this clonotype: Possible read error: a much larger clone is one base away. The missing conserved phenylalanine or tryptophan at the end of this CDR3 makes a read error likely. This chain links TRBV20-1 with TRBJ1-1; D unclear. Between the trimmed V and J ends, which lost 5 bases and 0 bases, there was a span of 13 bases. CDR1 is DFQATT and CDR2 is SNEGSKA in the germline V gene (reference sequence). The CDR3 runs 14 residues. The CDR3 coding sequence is TGCAGTGCTGAAGAACCGGTATTGAACACTGAAGCTTTCTCT. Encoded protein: CSAEEPVLNTEAFS.

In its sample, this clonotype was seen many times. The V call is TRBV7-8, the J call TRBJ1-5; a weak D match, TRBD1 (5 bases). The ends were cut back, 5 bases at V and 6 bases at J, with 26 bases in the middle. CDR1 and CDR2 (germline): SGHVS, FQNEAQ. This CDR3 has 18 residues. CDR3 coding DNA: TGTGCCAGCAGCACCGCGGGGATCCGGGAAGGGGTCCGTCAGCCCCAGCATTTT. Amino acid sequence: CASSTAGIREGVRQPQHF.